This section outlines one T cell receptor (beta chain) sequence together with its context. Germline CDR1 reads LNHDA; CDR2 reads SQIVND (reference sequence). V lost 5 bases and J 2 bases, leaving 9 bases between the germline ends. CDR3 length: 13 amino acids. The data belong to a study of T cell responses to AZD1222 COVID-19 vaccine. Method: immunoSEQ multiplex PCR; TCRdb's copy keeps in-frame clones and lacks some. The repertoire holds about 130,000 clones, 85% to 95% seen once, with 5% to 5.5% in the top ten. Sequencing was performed on peripheral blood, taken on day 0 of AZD1222 vaccination. This TCR was sampled from an adult in good health. The chain is built from TRBV19 and TRBJ2-5; D may be TRBD1 (6 bases). CDR3 amino acids: CASSPGQQETQYF. As DNA, the CDR3 is TGTGCCAGTAGTCCGGGACAACAAGAGACCCAGTACTTC.